This T cell receptor beta chain was sequenced for a study of regulatory T cells in long-lasting Graves disease. Study overall: Graves' patients with a new diagnosis had received antithyroid drugs under 3 months. General study points: Newly diagnosed Graves' patients exceeded persistent ones in TCR diversity. What was studied was peripheral blood only, and not thyroid tissue.

Regarding time point: newly diagnosed GD, antithyroid drugs for less than 3 months. After RNA was extracted from PBMCs, the TCR library was made from it. Each patient gave approximately 8.1 milliliters of EDTA-anticoagulated peripheral blood. Sequencing libraries for TCR beta were prepared with iRepertoire HTBI primers and Arm-PCR of CDR3 regions. TCRdb independently ran MiXCR on the multiplex PCR reads; one entry per CDR3 protein. Of fewer than 350,000 distinct CDR3 sequences in the sample, more than 15% were seen once. The germline V gene has CDR1 MDHEN and CDR2 SYDVKM. The CDR3 totals 16 residues. In this sample, this clonotype turned up a few times. Its antigen is unknown. This clone may be a read error of a much larger clone one base away.

Source: peripheral blood mononuclear cells (PBMCs), taken at new diagnosis, from a patient treated with antithyroid drugs. The chain uses TRBV28 and TRBJ2-1, with D perhaps assigned TRBD1 or TRBD2 (6 bases each). The J call may not be correct, given that the DNA end is closer to TRBJ2-5. The TCR was taken from a female donor with Graves disease. CDR3 coding DNA: TGTGCCAGCAGTTTAGCCGAGAGGGGGGCCCTAGAGACCCAGTACTTC. This codes for CASSLAERGALETQYF.